The 12 T cell receptor beta chains listed next were all sequenced from one sample in a study of shared clonotypes between healthy human individuals. TCRdb's copy holds only in-frame clones and misses some; the assay was immunoSEQ multiplex PCR. This sample has 1 million to 1.3 million clones, with around three quarters found just once. Source material: memory CD4+ T cells from PBMCs. Subset denoted: CD45RA-negative fraction. The receptors were gathered from a man aged 18 to 35 in good health. Some clones in this sample may be carry-over from other donors' samples.

This clone was picked up a small number of times. The rearrangement links TRBV2 to TRBJ1-4; weak D call: TRBD1 (6 bases). The germline CDR1 and CDR2 sequences are SNHLY and FYNNEI. The V and J ends lost 6 bases and 8 bases respectively, with 16 bases between them. The CDR3 covers 14 residues. This CDR3 reads CASRQGGALEKLFF. In nucleotides, the CDR3 is TGTGCCAGCAGGCAAGGGGGTGCCTTGGAAAAACTGTTTTTT.

Regarding this clone: Other DNA sequences in this specimen translate into the identical CDR3. Here the CDR3 DNA reads TGTGCCAGCAGCTTGACAGCTAACACTGAAGCTTTCTTT. It codes for CASSLTANTEAFF. The chain uses TRBV7-9 and TRBJ1-1; possible D gene TRBD1, 5 bases. CDR1 and CDR2 from the germline V gene are SEHNR and FQNEAQ (reference sequence). Trimming took 3 bases from V and 2 from J, leaving 7 bases between them. The CDR3 is made up of 13 amino acids.

The J gene is TRBJ2-7, the V gene TRBV7-2; possible D gene TRBD1, 5 bases. V was clipped by 3 bases and J by 4 bases, with 13 bases between them. This CDR3 spans 14 amino acids. Germline CDR1 is SGHTA and CDR2 is FQGNSA. This CDR3 reads CASSFLGPGYEQYF. The CDR3 nucleotides are TGTGCCAGCAGCTTTTTAGGGCCAGGGTACGAGCAGTACTTC.

The V gene is TRBV5-4, the J gene TRBJ1-2, with no clear D. The germline V and J ends were trimmed by 0 bases and 8 bases, with 14 bases remaining between them. Per the germline V gene, CDR1 is SGHNT and CDR2 is YYREEE (reference sequence). CDR3 length: 14 amino acids. CDR3 sequence reads: CASSLAVPGSGYTF. The CDR3 region has the DNA TGTGCCAGCAGCTTGGCAGTCCCCGGTTCGGGCTACACCTTC.

The count of this clone is one. This chain joins TRBV7-3 and TRBJ2-1; 7 bases align to TRBD2. V was pared by 4 bases and J by 4 bases, with 7 bases of the junction left unmatched. The CDR3 extends over 15 amino acids. CDR1 is SGHTA, CDR2 FQGTGA, per germline. The CDR3, as DNA: TGTGCCAGCAGCTCGGTCGCGGGAGTTTACAATGAGCAGTTCTTC. It specifies CASSSVAGVYNEQFF.

V and J are TRBV5-1 and TRBJ2-1; a weak D match, TRBD2 (5 bases). CDR1 is SGHRS, CDR2 YFSETQ, per germline. Trimming cost V 3 bases and J 2 bases, with 24 bases left between them. CDR3 size: 19 residues. CDR3 DNA sequence: TGCGCCAGCAGCTCTAGGCCTTTGGTTGAGGAGGTTGCCTACAATGAGCAGTTCTTC. Protein product: CASSSRPLVEEVAYNEQFF.

This clone came up a few times. The V and J genes are TRBV28 and TRBJ2-1; TRBD2 matches 7 bases. CDR3 size: 18 residues. Unmatched junction bases numbered 14, after V lost 2 bases and J lost 4 bases. Per germline, CDR1 MDHEN and CDR2 SYDVKM. DNA of the CDR3: TGTGCCAGCAGTTTAGGGGGAGGGGCCAGCAGAAAATACAATGAGCAGTTCTTC. This gives the protein CASSLGGGASRKYNEQFF.

This clone was seen just once. The J gene is TRBJ2-1, the V gene TRBV4-2; D possibly corresponds to TRBD1 (7 bases). Germline V gene data show CDR1 as LGHNA and CDR2 as YNFKEQ. V was shortened by 1 base and J by 9 bases, with 16 bases between the two germline ends. CDR3 length: 15 amino acids. CDR3 sequence (DNA): TGTGCCAGCAGCCAAGTGGCAGGGGGGCGGGTTGAGCAGTTCTTC. Its translation is CASSQVAGGRVEQFF.

This clone was seen at least ten times. The rearrangement links TRBV9 to TRBJ2-7, with 7 bases identical to TRBD1. Germline CDR1 is SGDLS and CDR2 is YYNGEE. This CDR3 is 14 amino acids long. V shed 7 bases and J 1 base; nucleotides not matched to a gene: 8. This CDR3 is CASGRQGFSYEQYF. The CDR3 coding sequence is TGTGCCAGCGGCCGACAGGGCTTTTCCTACGAGCAGTACTTC.

The genes are TRBV2 and TRBJ1-1, with 7 bases matching TRBD1. CDR1 and CDR2 from the germline V gene are SNHLY and FYNNEI. The CDR3 has 16 residues. V dropped 5 bases and J dropped 2; count of bases not matched to a gene: 11. The CDR3 here is CASSSRPTGPNTEAFF. For the CDR3, the DNA is TGTGCCAGCAGTTCACGCCCGACAGGGCCCAACACTGAAGCTTTCTTT.

In its sample, this clone was seen a few times. V is TRBV7-9 and J is TRBJ2-6, with D uncertain. In germline, CDR1 is SEHNR, CDR2 FQNEAQ (reference sequence). The ends were cut back, 5 bases at V and 2 bases at J, with 10 bases in the middle. The CDR3 spans 15 residues. The chain's CDR3 is CASSQKVAGANVLTF. The DNA of the CDR3 is TGTGCCAGCAGCCAGAAAGTAGCTGGGGCCAACGTCCTGACTTTC.

This sequence joins TRBV19 and TRBJ2-6; D not certain. Trimming took off 11 bases at V and 0 bases at J, with 14 bases between the two ends. Looked up from germline, CDR1 is LNHDA and CDR2 is SQIVND (reference sequence). CDR3 length: 15 residues. CDR3 residues: CASQPLRSGANVLTF. CDR3 DNA sequence: TGTGCCTCTCAGCCGCTCCGCTCTGGGGCCAACGTCCTGACTTTC.